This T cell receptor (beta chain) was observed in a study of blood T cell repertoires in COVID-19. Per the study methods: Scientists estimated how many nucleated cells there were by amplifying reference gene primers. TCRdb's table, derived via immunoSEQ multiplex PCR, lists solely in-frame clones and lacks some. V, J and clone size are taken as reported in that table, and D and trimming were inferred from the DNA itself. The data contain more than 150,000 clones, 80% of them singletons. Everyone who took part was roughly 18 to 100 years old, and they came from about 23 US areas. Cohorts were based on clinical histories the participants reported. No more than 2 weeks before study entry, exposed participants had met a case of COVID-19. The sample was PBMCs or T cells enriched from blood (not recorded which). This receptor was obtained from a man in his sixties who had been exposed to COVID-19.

This CDR3 reads CASIAGTQGLETQYF. The CDR3 nucleotides read TGTGCCAGCATTGCGGGGACTCAAGGGCTGGAGACCCAGTACTTC. The chain couples TRBV2 to TRBJ2-5, with D perhaps matching TRBD2 (6 bases). With 7 bases removed from V and 5 bases from J, the gap between germline ends came to 20 bases. Germline values: CDR1 SNHLY, CDR2 FYNNEI. This CDR3 is 15 amino acids long. Combining the CDR3 with reference TRBV2 and TRBJ2-5 gives the whole variable domain EPEVTQTPSHQVTQMGQEVILRCVPISNHLYFYWYRQILGQKVEFLVSFYNNEISEKSEIFDDQFSVERPDGSNFTLKIRSTKLEDSAMYFCASIAGTQGLETQYFGPGTRLLVL.